This entry is about one TCR beta chain. Profiled with immunoSEQ multiplex PCR; TCRdb holds only in-frame clones, not every one. There are under 250,000 clones in the sample; approximately 80% occur only once, and under 3.5% lies in the top ten. This sample is drawn from a study of blood T cell repertoires in COVID-19. Study at large: Material from acute and convalescent COVID-19 was sourced from the United States, Italy and Spain.

The germline gives CDR1 SGHRS, CDR2 YFSETQ. The CDR3 totals 16 residues. The V end lost 0 bases, the J end lost 0 bases, and 12 bases lay between the germline ends. The clonotype was recovered from a woman in her sixties or seventies who had recovered from COVID-19. Sequenced input: PBMCs or T cells enriched from blood (not recorded which). This sequence joins TRBV5-1 and TRBJ1-1, with D perhaps matching TRBD1 (5 bases). The CDR3 protein is CASSLDGARLNTEAFF. CDR3 nucleotide sequence: TGCGCCAGCAGCTTGGATGGGGCTCGGTTGAACACTGAAGCTTTCTTT.